The 16 T cell receptor beta chains below come from one sample, sequenced in a study of cytotoxic CD8 clonotypes in ibrutinib-treated CLL. Profiled with immunoSEQ multiplex PCR; TCRdb holds only in-frame clones, not every one. Of over 65,000 clones listed, 70% to 80% were seen once; the top ten hold approximately 4.4%. The sample here was PBMCs, taken after 12 months of ibrutinib treatment. These receptors originate from a human donor with chronic lymphocytic leukemia.

The chain recombines TRBV2 with TRBJ2-5; 16 bases are a match to TRBD2. Per the germline V gene, CDR1 is SNHLY and CDR2 is FYNNEI. The CDR3 spans 16 residues. The J segment lost 2 bases and the V segment lost 4 bases, leaving 1 base of the junction unmatched. CDR3 loop: CASSAGLAGGQETQYF. In nucleotides, the CDR3 is TGTGCCAGCAGTGCGGGACTAGCGGGAGGGCAAGAGACCCAGTACTTC.

CDR3 in DNA: TGTGCCTGGAGTGCCGGGGGGACAGATAGCAATCAGCCCCAGCATTTT. Translated: CAWSAGGTDSNQPQHF. This chain joins TRBV30 and TRBJ1-5, with 7 bases that match TRBD1. CDR3 length: 16 amino acids. CDR1 is GTSNPN, CDR2 SVGIG, per germline (reference sequence). J gave up 0 bases and V 1 base, and 6 bases lay outside the gene matches.

V usage is TRBV28 and J usage is TRBJ2-5, with D unresolved. V dropped 10 bases and J dropped 4 bases, with 13 bases sitting between them. The length of the CDR3 is 12 residues. Germline V lookup: CDR1 MDHEN, CDR2 SYDVKM. The CDR3 coding sequence is TGTGCCACCCACAACCAGGCAGAGACCCAGTACTTC. It encodes CATHNQAETQYF. Together with reference TRBV28 and TRBJ2-5, the CDR3 gives the full variable domain: DVKVTQSSRYLVKRTGEKVFLECVQDMDHENMFWYRQDPGLGLRLIYFSYDVKMKEKGDIPEGYSVSREKKERFSLILESASTNQTSMYLCATHNQAETQYFGPGTRLLVL.

The gene calls are TRBV4-2 and TRBJ2-1; TRBD1 matches at 9 bases. Per the germline V gene, CDR1 is LGHNA and CDR2 is YNFKEQ. V trimming: 1 base; J trimming: 3 bases; junction bases outside the gene matches: 4. CDR3 length: 16 amino acids. The CDR3 protein is CASSQASTGGYNEQFF. The CDR3 region has the DNA TGTGCCAGCAGCCAAGCCTCGACAGGGGGCTACAATGAGCAGTTCTTC.

This clone occurred a few times. J is TRBJ2-7 and V is TRBV19; D unclear. V lost 4 bases and J lost 0, with 13 bases in between. CDR1 is LNHDA and CDR2 is SQIVND in the germline V gene (reference sequence). The CDR3 has 15 residues. CDR3 sequence: CASSTRLTVSYEQYF. In DNA, the CDR3 is TGTGCCAGTAGTACACGACTGACGGTCTCCTACGAGCAGTACTTC.

This clone came up once. For the CDR3, the DNA is TGTGCCAGCGGGGCGGGCGCCGGGGAAAAACTGTTTTTT. It yields the protein CASGAGAGEKLFF. The genes are TRBV27 and TRBJ1-4, with a possible D match to TRBD1 (5 bases). The V end lost 8 bases, the J end lost 8 bases, and 15 bases lay between the germline ends. Germline CDR1 is MNHEY and CDR2 is SMNVEV (reference sequence). The CDR3 totals 13 residues.

This chain uses TRBV19 with TRBJ2-1, with D possibly matching TRBD2 (6 bases). The CDR3 contains 15 residues. The V gene lost 3 bases and the J gene lost 6 bases, with 15 bases spanning the gap. Looked up from germline, CDR1 is LNHDA and CDR2 is SQIVND (reference sequence). CDR3 nucleotide sequence: TGTGCCAGTAGTATCGGGAGAGAAGGACGCAATGAGCAGTTCTTC. Protein: CASSIGREGRNEQFF.

This clone was counted a few times. This chain uses TRBV7-2 with TRBJ1-2, with TRBD1 matching over 7 bases. V shed 2 bases and J 0 bases; nucleotides not matched to a gene: 3. The CDR3 length is 15 residues. Germline CDR1 is SGHTA and CDR2 is FQGNSA. For the CDR3, the DNA is TGTGCCAGCAGCTTACAACAGGGGTCTAACTATGGCTACACCTTC. Translated: CASSLQQGSNYGYTF.

This sequence joins TRBV9 and TRBJ1-1, with 7 bases that match TRBD1. Germline values: CDR1 SGDLS, CDR2 YYNGEE. Trimming removed 4 bases from V and 1 base from J; junction bases left unmatched: 7. The CDR3 spans 15 residues. CDR3 loop: CASSPGGVGNTEAFF. CDR3 in DNA: TGTGCCAGCAGCCCAGGGGGGGTGGGGAACACTGAAGCTTTCTTT.

The chain links TRBV7-3 to TRBJ2-7; D gene uncertain. V lost 0 bases, J lost 3 bases, and 0 bases lay in between. There are 11 residues in the CDR3. Germline values: CDR1 SGHTA, CDR2 FQGTGA. The CDR3 spells CASSLTYEQYF. The CDR3 coding sequence is TGTGCCAGCAGCTTAACCTACGAGCAGTACTTC.

The chain couples TRBV25-1 to TRBJ1-6; a weak D match, TRBD1 (5 bases). The germline V and J ends were trimmed by 3 bases and 7 bases, with 16 bases remaining between them. This CDR3 region has 16 residues. In germline, CDR1 is MGHDK, CDR2 SYGVNS. The CDR3 nucleotides read TGTGCCAGCAGTGATCCGACTTCAGGGCCCAATTCACCCCTCCACTTT. This sequence encodes CASSDPTSGPNSPLHF.

The rearrangement uses TRBV19 and TRBJ1-5; D gene unclear. V dropped 3 bases and J dropped 3 bases, with 9 bases sitting between them. The CDR3 totals 14 residues. Germline loops: CDR1 LNHDA, CDR2 SQIVND (reference sequence). CDR3 DNA: TGTGCCAGTAGTATTGTGGGCCCCAATCAGCCCCAGCATTTT. It is translated as CASSIVGPNQPQHF.

The count of this clone is one. V and J are TRBV5-1 and TRBJ2-1; 7 bases are a match to TRBD1. The CDR3 is 16 amino acids. With V trimmed by 4 bases and J by 7 bases, 14 bases remained unmatched. The germline gives CDR1 SGHRS, CDR2 YFSETQ. CDR3 in amino acids: CASSPRGQNMGNEQFF. The CDR3 region has the DNA TGCGCCAGCAGCCCTCGGGGACAGAACATGGGGAATGAGCAGTTCTTC.

The rearrangement uses TRBV2 and TRBJ2-3, with TRBD2 matching over 7 bases. V shed 3 bases, J shed 2 bases, and the junction held 5 bases outside the gene matches. CDR1 and CDR2 from the germline V gene are SNHLY and FYNNEI. The CDR3 runs to 15 residues. CDR3 region: CASSEGDYITDTQYF. The CDR3 bases are TGTGCCAGCAGTGAGGGGGACTATATCACAGATACGCAGTATTTT.

V and J are TRBV5-1 and TRBJ1-2; D is undetermined. V lost 0 bases, J lost 6 bases, and 9 bases lay in between. This CDR3 region has 13 residues. Looked up from germline, CDR1 is SGHRS and CDR2 is YFSETQ. Here the CDR3 DNA reads TGCGCCAGCAGCTTGGCCGAGACGGATGGCTACACCTTC. This codes for CASSLAETDGYTF.

The chain couples TRBV6-6 to TRBJ2-3; 8 nucleotides line up with TRBD2. CDR1 is MNHNY, CDR2 SVGAGI, per germline (reference sequence). After removal of 8 bases from V and 1 base from J, the junction contained 5 bases not matched to a gene. CDR3 length: 14 amino acids. CDR3 in DNA: TGTGCCAGCCGGGCGGGGGGACGCACAGATACGCAGTATTTT. It yields the protein CASRAGGRTDTQYF.